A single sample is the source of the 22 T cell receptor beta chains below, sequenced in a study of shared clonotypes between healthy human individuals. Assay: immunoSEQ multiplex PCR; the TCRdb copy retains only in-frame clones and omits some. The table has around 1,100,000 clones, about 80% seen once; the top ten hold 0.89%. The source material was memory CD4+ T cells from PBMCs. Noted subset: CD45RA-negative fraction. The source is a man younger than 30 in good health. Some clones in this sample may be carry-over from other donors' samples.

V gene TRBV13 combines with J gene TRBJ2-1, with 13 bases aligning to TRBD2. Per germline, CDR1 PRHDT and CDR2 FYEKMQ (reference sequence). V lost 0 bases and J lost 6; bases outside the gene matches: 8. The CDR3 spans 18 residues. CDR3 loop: CASSLGPLTSGRANEQFF. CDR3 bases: TGTGCCAGCAGCTTAGGGCCCTTAACTAGCGGGAGGGCCAATGAGCAGTTCTTC.

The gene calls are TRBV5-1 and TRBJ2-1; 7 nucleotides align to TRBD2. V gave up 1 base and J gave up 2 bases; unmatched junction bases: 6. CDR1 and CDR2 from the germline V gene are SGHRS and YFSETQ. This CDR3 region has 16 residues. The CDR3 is CASSLTPGGPYNEQFF. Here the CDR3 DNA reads TGCGCCAGCAGCTTGACTCCGGGAGGACCCTACAATGAGCAGTTCTTC.

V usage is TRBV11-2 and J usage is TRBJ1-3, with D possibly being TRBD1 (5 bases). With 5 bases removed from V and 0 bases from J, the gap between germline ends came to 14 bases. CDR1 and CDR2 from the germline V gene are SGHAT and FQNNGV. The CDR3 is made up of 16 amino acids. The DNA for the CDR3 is TGTGCCAGCAGCCCATTGACAGTATTCTCTGGAAACACCATATATTTT. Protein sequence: CASSPLTVFSGNTIYF.

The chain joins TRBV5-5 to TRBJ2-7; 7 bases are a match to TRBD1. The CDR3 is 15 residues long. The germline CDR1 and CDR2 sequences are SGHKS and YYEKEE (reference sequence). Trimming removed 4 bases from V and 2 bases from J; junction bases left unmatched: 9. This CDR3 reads CASSEYGTVPYEQYF. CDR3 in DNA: TGTGCCAGCAGCGAGTACGGGACAGTCCCCTACGAGCAGTACTTC.

The CDR3, as DNA: TGTGCCAGCAGCCGTAAGGTCACCGGGGAGCTGTTTTTT. Protein product: CASSRKVTGELFF. The chain has TRBV13 and TRBJ2-2, with D uncertain. The germline gives CDR1 PRHDT, CDR2 FYEKMQ (reference sequence). The CDR3 is made up of 13 amino acids. With 5 bases removed from V and 4 bases from J, the gap between germline ends came to 8 bases.

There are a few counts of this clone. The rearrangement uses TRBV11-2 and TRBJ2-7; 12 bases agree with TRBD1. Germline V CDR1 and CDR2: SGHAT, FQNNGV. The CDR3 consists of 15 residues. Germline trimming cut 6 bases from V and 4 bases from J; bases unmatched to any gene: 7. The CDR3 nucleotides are TGTGCCAGCAGGTCCGGGACAGGGGGCTCTTACGAGCAGTACTTC. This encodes CASRSGTGGSYEQYF.

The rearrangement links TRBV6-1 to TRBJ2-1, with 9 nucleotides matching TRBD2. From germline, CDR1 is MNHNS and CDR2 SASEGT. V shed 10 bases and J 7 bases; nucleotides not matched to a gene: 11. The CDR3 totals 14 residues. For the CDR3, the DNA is TGTGCCACACTTAGCGGGGGCTTAGGGAATGAGCAGTTCTTC. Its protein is CATLSGGLGNEQFF.

The CDR3 region is CASSVRTGGTGELFF. The CDR3 DNA sequence: TGTGCCAGCAGCGTCAGGACAGGGGGGACCGGGGAGCTGTTTTTT. The chain joins TRBV9 to TRBJ2-2; 10 nucleotides line up with TRBD1. The germline CDR1 and CDR2 sequences are SGDLS and YYNGEE. CDR3 length: 15 residues. The trim removed 2 bases at V and 5 bases at J, leaving 3 bases unmatched.

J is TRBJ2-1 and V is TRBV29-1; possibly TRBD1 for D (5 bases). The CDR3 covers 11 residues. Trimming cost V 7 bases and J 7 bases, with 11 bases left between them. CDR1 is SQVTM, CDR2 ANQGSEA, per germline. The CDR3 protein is CSGRAGNEQFF. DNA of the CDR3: TGCAGCGGCAGAGCAGGGAATGAGCAGTTCTTC.

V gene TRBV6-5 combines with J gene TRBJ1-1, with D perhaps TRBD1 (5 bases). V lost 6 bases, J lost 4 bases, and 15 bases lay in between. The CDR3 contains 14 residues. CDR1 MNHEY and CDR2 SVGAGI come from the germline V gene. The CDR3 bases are TGTGCCAGCAGCCCCGAAAGGGGTCGCACTGAAGCTTTCTTT. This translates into CASSPERGRTEAFF.

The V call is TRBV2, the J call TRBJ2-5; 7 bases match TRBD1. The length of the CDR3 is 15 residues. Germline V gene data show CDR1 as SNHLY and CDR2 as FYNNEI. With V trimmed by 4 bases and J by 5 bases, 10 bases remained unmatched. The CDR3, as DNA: TGTGCCAGCAGTGCGGACAGGACCTCGGTGGAGACCCAGTACTTC. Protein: CASSADRTSVETQYF.

CDR3 sequence (DNA): TGCGCCAGCAGCTTGGCCCCGGGACAGGGGGCTTTCGAGCAGTACTTC. As protein: CASSLAPGQGAFEQYF. The genes are TRBV5-1 and TRBJ2-7, with 12 bases identical to TRBD1. Germline loops: CDR1 SGHRS, CDR2 YFSETQ. V was clipped by 0 bases and J by 6 bases; unmatched bases: 7. CDR3 length: 16 amino acids. The entire variable domain, with the rest obtained from reference TRBV5-1 and TRBJ2-7, is as follows: KAGVTQTPRYLIKTRGQQVTLSCSPISGHRSVSWYQQTPGQGLQFLFEYFSETQRNKGNFPGRFSGRQFSNSRSEMNVSTLELGDSALYLCASSLAPGQGAFEQYFGPGTRLTVT.

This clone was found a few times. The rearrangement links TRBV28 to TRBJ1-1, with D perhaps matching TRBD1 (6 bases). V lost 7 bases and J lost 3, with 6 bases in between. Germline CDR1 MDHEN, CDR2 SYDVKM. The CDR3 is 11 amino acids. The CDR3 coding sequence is TGTGCCAGCACAGGGGACACTGAAGCTTTCTTT. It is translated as CASTGDTEAFF.

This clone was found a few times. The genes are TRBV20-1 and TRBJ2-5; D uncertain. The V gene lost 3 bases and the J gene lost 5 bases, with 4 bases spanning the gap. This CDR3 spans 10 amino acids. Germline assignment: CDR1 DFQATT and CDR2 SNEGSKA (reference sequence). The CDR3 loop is CSASFETQYF. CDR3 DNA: TGCAGTGCTAGTTTTGAGACCCAGTACTTC.

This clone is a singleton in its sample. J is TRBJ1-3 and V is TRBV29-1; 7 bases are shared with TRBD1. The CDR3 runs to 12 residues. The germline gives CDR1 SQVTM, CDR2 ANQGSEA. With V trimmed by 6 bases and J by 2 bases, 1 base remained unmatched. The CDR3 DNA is TGCAGCGTGGGGACAGCTGGAAACACCATATATTTT. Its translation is CSVGTAGNTIYF.

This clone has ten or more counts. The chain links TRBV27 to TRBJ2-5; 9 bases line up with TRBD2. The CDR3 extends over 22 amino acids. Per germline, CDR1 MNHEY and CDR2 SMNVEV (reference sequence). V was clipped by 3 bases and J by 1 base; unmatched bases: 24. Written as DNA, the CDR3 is TGTGCCAGCAGTTTGGAAGAGACTAGCGGAGGGAAACCCCGGGGGTCCCAAGAGACCCAGTACTTC. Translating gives CASSLEETSGGKPRGSQETQYF.

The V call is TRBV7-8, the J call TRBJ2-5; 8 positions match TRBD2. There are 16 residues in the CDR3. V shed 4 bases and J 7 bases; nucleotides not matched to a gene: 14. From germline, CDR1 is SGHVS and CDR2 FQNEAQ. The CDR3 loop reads CASSSRPGTSHGTQYF. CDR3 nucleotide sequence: TGTGCCAGCAGCTCCCGCCCCGGGACTAGTCATGGGACCCAGTACTTC.

CDR3 DNA sequence: TGTGCCAGTAGTATTCTTGGGACGGCCGGAAACACCATATATTTT. Protein: CASSILGTAGNTIYF. The rearrangement joins TRBV19 to TRBJ1-3, with a weak D call TRBD1 (5 bases). The CDR3 extends over 15 amino acids. Trimming took 3 bases from V and 4 from J, leaving 13 bases between them. From germline, CDR1 is LNHDA and CDR2 SQIVND (reference sequence).

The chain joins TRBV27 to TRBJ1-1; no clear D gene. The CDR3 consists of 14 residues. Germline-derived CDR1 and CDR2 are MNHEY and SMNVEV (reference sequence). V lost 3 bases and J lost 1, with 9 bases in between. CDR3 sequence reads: CASSFAGTNTEAFF. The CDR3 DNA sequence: TGTGCCAGCAGTTTCGCGGGCACGAACACTGAAGCTTTCTTT.

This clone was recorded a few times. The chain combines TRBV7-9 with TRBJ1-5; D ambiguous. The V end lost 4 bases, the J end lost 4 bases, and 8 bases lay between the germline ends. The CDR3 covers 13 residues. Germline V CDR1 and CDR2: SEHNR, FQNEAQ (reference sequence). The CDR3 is CASSSGDNQPQHF. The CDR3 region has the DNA TGTGCCAGCAGCTCCGGGGATAATCAGCCCCAGCATTTT.

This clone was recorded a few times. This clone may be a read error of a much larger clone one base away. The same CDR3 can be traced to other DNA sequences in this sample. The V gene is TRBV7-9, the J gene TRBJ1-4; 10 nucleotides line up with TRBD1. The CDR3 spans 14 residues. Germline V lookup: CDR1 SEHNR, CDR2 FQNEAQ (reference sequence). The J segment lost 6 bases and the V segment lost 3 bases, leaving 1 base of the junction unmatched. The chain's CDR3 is CASSLGTGDEKLFF. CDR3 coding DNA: TGTGCCAGCAGCTTGGGGACAGGGGATGAAAAACTGTTTTTT.

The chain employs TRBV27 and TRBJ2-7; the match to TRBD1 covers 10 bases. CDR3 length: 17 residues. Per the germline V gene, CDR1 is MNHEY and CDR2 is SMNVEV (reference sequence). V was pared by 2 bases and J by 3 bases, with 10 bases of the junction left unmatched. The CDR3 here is CASSLPIYRTGGYEQYF. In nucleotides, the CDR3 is TGTGCCAGCAGTTTACCGATATATCGGACAGGGGGCTACGAGCAGTACTTC.